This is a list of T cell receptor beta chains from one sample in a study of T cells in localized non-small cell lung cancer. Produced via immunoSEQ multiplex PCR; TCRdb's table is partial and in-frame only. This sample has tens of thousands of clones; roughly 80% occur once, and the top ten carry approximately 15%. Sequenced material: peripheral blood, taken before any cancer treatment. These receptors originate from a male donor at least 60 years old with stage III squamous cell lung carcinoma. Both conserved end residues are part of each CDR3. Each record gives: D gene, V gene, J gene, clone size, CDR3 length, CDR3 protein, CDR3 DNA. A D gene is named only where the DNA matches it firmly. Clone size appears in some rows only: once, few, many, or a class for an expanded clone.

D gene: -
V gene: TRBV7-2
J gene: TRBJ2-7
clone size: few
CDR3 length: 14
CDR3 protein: CASSASGLPYEQYF
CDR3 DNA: TGTGCCAGCAGCGCATCGGGACTTCCCTACGAGCAGTACTTC

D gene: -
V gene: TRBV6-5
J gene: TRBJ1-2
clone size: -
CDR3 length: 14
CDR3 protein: CASSGGGNNYGYTF
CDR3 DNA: TGTGCCAGCAGTGGGGGAGGTAACAACTATGGCTACACCTTC

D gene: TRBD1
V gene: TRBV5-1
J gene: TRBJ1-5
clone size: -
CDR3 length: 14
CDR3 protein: CASSIGTGNQPQHF
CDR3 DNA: TGCGCCAGCAGCATAGGGACAGGCAATCAGCCCCAGCATTTT

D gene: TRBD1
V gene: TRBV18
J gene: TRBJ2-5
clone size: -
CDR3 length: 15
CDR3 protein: CASSPGTGDQETQYF
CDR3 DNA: TGTGCCAGCTCACCAGGGACAGGGGACCAAGAGACCCAGTACTTC

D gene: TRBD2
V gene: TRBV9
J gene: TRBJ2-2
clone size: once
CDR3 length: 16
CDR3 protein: CASSVQASGLTGELFF
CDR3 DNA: TGTGCCAGCAGCGTTCAAGCTAGCGGGCTTACCGGGGAGCTGTTTTTT

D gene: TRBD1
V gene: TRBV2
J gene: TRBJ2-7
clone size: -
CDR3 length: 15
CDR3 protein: CASSPGTGLSYEQYF
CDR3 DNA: TGTGCCAGCAGTCCCGGGACAGGACTCTCCTACGAGCAGTACTTC

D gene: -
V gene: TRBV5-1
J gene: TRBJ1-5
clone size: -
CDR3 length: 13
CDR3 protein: CASSFESNQPQHF
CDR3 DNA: TGCGCCAGCAGCTTCGAGAGCAATCAGCCCCAGCATTTT

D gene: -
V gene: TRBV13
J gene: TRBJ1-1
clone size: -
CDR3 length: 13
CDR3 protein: CASSLGRLYGAFF
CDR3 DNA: TGTGCCAGCAGCTTAGGCCGGCTGTATGGGGCTTTCTTT

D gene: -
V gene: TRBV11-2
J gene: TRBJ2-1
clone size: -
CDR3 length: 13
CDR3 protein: CASSLDGPGEQFF
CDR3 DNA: TGTGCCAGCAGCTTAGATGGTCCCGGTGAGCAGTTCTTC

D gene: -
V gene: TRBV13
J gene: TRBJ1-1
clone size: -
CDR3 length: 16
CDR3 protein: CASSLTGLIMNTEAFF
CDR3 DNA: TGTGCCAGCAGCTTAACAGGGCTCATTATGAACACTGAAGCTTTCTTT

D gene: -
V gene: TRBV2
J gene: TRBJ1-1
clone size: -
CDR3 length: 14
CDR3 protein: CASSEWQQGAEAFF
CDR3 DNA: TGTGCCAGCAGTGAATGGCAACAGGGCGCTGAAGCTTTCTTT

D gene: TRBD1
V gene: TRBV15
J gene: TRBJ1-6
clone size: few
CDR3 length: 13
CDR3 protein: CATRDRVNSPLHF
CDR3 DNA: TGTGCCACACGGGACAGGGTAAATTCACCCCTCCACTTT

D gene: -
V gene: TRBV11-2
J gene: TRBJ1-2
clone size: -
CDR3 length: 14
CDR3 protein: CASSIGTFNYGYTF
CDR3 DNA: TGTGCCAGCAGCATCGGGACATTTAACTATGGCTACACCTTC

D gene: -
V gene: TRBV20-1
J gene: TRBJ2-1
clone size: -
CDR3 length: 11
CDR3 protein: CSARVTYEQFF
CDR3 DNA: TGCAGTGCTAGAGTGACGTATGAGCAGTTCTTC

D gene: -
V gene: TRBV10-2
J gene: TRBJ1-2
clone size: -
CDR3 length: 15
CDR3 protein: CASSDRRRGGYGYTF
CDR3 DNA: TGCGCCAGCAGTGACCGCCGGCGGGGCGGCTATGGCTACACCTTC

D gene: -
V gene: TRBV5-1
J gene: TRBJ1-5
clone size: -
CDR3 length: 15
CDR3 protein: CASSLGVANNQPQHF
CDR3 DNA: TGCGCCAGCAGCTTGGGTGTGGCAAATAATCAGCCCCAGCATTTT

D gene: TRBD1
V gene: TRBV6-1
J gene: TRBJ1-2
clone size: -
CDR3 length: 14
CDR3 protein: CASSGGSGQRGYTF
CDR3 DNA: TGTGCCAGCAGTGGGGGGTCGGGACAGCGCGGCTACACCTTC

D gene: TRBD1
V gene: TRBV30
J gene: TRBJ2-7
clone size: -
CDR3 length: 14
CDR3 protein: CAWSHYPTGTEQYF
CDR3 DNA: TGTGCCTGGAGTCATTATCCGACAGGGACCGAGCAGTACTTC

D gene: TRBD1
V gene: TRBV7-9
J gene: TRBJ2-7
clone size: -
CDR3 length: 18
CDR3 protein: CASSSVPGQGESSYEQYF
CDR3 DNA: TGTGCCAGCAGCTCAGTCCCGGGACAGGGTGAAAGCTCCTACGAGCAGTACTTC

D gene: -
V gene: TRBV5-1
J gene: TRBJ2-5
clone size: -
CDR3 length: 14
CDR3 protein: CASSLRDQRETQYF
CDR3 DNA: TGCGCCAGCAGCTTGAGGGACCAGCGGGAGACCCAGTACTTC

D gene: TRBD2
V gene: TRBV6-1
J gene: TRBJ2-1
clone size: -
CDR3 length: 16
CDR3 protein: CASSESSVAGANEQFF
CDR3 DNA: TGTGCCAGCAGTGAGTCTTCGGTAGCGGGAGCCAATGAGCAGTTCTTC

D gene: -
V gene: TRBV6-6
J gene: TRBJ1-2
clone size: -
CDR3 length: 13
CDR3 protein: CASRSRPTNGYTF
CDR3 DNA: TGTGCCAGCAGATCCAGACCGACGAATGGCTACACCTTC

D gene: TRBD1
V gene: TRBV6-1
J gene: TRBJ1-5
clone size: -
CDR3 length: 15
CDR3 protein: CASSESRGSNQPQHF
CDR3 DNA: TGTGCCAGCAGTGAAAGCAGGGGGAGCAATCAGCCCCAGCATTTT

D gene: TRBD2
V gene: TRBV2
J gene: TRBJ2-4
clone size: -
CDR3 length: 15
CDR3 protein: CASSDLRGGENIQYF
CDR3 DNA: TGTGCCAGCAGTGATCTCCGCGGGGGAGAAAACATTCAGTACTTC

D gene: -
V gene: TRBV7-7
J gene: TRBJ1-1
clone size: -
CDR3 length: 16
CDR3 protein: CASSLTNRAMNTEAFF
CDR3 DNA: TGTGCCAGCAGCTTAACGAACAGGGCCATGAACACTGAAGCTTTCTTT

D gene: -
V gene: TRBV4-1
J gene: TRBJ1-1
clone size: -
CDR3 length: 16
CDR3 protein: CASSQAQQALNTEAFF
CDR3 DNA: TGCGCCAGCAGCCAAGCCCAGCAGGCCCTGAACACTGAAGCTTTCTTT

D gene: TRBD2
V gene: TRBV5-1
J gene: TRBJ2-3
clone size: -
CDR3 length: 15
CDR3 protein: CASSSGLAGTDTQYF
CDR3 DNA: TGCGCCAGCAGCTCGGGACTAGCGGGCACAGATACGCAGTATTTT

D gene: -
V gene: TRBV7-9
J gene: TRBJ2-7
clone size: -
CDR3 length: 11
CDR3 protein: CASSLVSEQYF
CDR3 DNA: TGTGCCAGCAGCTTAGTGAGCGAGCAGTACTTC